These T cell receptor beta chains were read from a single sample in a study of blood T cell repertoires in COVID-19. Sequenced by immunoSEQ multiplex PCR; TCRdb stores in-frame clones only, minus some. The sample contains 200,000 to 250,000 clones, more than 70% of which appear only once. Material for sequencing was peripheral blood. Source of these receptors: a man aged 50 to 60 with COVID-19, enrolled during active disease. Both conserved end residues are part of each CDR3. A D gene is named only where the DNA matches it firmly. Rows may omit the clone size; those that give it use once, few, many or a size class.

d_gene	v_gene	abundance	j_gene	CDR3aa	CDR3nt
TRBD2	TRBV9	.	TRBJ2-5	CASSVASGGAWGQETQYF	TGTGCCAGCAGCGTAGCTAGCGGGGGGGCCTGGGGCCAAGAGACCCAGTACTTC
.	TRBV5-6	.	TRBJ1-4	CASSLEGLGEKLFF	TGTGCCAGCAGCTTGGAGGGGCTAGGGGAAAAACTGTTTTTT
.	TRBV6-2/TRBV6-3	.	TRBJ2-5	CASSPLRDIQETQYF	TGTGCCAGCAGCCCCCTCCGGGACATCCAAGAGACCCAGTACTTC
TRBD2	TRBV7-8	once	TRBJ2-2	CASSLFTSGGAGELFF	TGTGCCAGCAGCTTATTTACTAGCGGGGGGGCCGGGGAGCTGTTTTTT
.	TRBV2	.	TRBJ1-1	CASSVYGGTSAEAFF	TGTGCCAGCAGTGTATACGGCGGAACGTCGGCTGAAGCTTTCTTT
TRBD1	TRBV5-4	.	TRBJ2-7	CASSWGQGNYEQYF	TGTGCCAGCAGCTGGGGACAGGGCAACTACGAGCAGTACTTC
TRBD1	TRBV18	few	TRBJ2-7	CASSPMPDRASYEQYF	TGTGCCAGCTCACCTATGCCTGACAGGGCCTCCTACGAGCAGTACTTC
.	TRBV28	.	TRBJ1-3	CASSSGFSGNTIYF	TGTGCCAGCAGTTCAGGCTTCTCTGGAAACACCATATATTTT
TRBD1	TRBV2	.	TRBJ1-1	CASSQQGAGTEAFF	TGTGCCAGCAGCCAACAGGGGGCTGGCACTGAAGCTTTCTTT
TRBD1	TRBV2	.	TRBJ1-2	CASSGDRAYYGYTF	TGTGCCAGCAGTGGTGACAGGGCCTACTATGGCTACACCTTC
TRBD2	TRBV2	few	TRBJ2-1	CASSRARLAGEQHNEQFF	TGTGCCAGCAGTCGGGCTCGACTAGCGGGGGAGCAACACAATGAGCAGTTCTTC
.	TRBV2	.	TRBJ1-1	CASSFQALGNTEAFF	TGTGCCAGCAGTTTCCAGGCTCTGGGGAACACTGAAGCTTTCTTT
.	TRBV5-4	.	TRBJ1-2	CASSFPHPARADYGYTF	TGTGCCAGCAGCTTTCCCCACCCGGCGCGGGCAGATTATGGCTACACCTTC
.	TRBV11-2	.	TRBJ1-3	CASSLQVSGNTIYF	TGTGCCAGCAGCTTACAGGTCTCTGGAAACACCATATATTTT
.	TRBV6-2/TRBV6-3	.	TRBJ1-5	CASSYEASNQPQHF	TGTGCCAGCAGTTATGAGGCTAGCAATCAGCCCCAGCATTTT
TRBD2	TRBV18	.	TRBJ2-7	CASSPPGRGAYEQYF	TGTGCCAGCTCACCCCCGGGACGGGGGGCCTACGAGCAGTACTTC
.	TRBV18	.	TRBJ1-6	CASSRGPVDSPLHF	TGTGCCAGCTCACGCGGCCCCGTCGATTCACCCCTCCACTTT
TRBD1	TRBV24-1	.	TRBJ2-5	CATSDRDRDRTQYF	TGTGCCACCAGTGACAGAGACAGGGATAGGACCCAGTACTTC
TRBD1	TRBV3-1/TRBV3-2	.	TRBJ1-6	CASSQVRGGVPPLHF	TGTGCCAGCAGCCAAGTCAGAGGGGGCGTACCGCCCCTCCACTTT
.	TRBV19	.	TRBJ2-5	CASSISLPQETQYF	TGTGCCAGTAGTATTTCACTACCTCAAGAGACCCAGTACTTC
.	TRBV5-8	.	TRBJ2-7	CASSLGGPSSYEQYF	TGTGCCAGCAGCTTGGGGGGGCCTAGCTCCTACGAGCAGTACTTC
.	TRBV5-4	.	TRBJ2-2	CASSPTPHGELFF	TGTGCCAGCAGCCCGACACCCCACGGGGAGCTGTTTTTT
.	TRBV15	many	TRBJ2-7	CATSRDYRTPSYEQYF	TGTGCCACCAGCAGAGATTATCGGACTCCCTCCTACGAGCAGTACTTC
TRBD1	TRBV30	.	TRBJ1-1	CAWSKTDRAYTEAFF	TGTGCCTGGAGTAAAACGGACAGGGCCTACACTGAAGCTTTCTTT
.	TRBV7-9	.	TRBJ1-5	CASSLVGGAAGNQPQHF	TGTGCCAGCAGCTTAGTAGGTGGAGCCGCTGGCAATCAGCCCCAGCATTTT
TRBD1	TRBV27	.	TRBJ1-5	CASSTGQGDQPQHF	TGTGCCAGCAGCACCGGACAGGGCGATCAGCCCCAGCATTTT
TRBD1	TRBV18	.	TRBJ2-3	CASSQSGTGLDTQYF	TGTGCCAGCTCACAATCCGGGACAGGGTTAGATACGCAGTATTTT
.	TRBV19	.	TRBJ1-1	CASSMTKNTEAFF	TGTGCCAGTAGTATGACAAAGAACACTGAAGCTTTCTTT
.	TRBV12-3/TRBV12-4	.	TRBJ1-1	CASSLRGSEAFF	TGTGCCAGCAGTTTAAGGGGATCTGAAGCTTTCTTT
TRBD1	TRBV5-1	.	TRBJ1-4	CASSLSRGGSGGEKLFF	TGCGCCAGCAGCTTAAGTCGAGGGGGCAGCGGAGGCGAAAAACTGTTTTTT
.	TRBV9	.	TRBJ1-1	CASSVGHPNTEAFF	TGTGCCAGCAGCGTGGGACACCCGAACACTGAAGCTTTCTTT
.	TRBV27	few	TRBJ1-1	CASSLGRGAPEAFF	TGTGCCAGCAGTTTAGGTCGGGGGGCGCCTGAAGCTTTCTTT
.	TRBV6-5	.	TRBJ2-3	CASSYSRQLDTQYF	TGTGCCAGCAGTTACTCCCGACAGTTAGATACGCAGTATTTT
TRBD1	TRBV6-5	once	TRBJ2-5	CASRPGTGEAETQYF	TGTGCCAGCAGACCGGGGACAGGGGAGGCGGAGACCCAGTACTTC
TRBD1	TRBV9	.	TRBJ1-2	CASSQKGTGGFYGYTF	TGTGCCAGCAGCCAGAAGGGGACAGGGGGCTTCTATGGCTACACCTTC
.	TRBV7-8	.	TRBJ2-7	CASSRGLSYEQYF	TGTGCCAGCAGCCGCGGACTGTCCTACGAGCAGTACTTC
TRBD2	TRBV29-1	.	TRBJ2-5	CSVGGLAGGLQETQYF	TGCAGCGTTGGCGGGCTAGCGGGAGGTTTACAAGAGACCCAGTACTTC
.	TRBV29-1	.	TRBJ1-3	CSVDPGSGNTIYF	TGCAGCGTTGATCCGGGCTCTGGAAACACCATATATTTT
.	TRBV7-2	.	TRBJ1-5	CASSLGGDRRRYQPQHF	TGTGCCAGCAGCTTAGGAGGTGACCGACGCCGGTATCAGCCCCAGCATTTT
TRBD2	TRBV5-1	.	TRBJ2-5	CASSLGLAGGGVETQYF	TGCGCCAGCAGCTTGGGACTAGCGGGGGGTGGAGTTGAGACCCAGTACTTC
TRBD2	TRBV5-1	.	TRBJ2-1	CASSRGLAAYYNEQFF	TGCGCCAGCAGCCGGGGACTAGCGGCCTACTACAATGAGCAGTTCTTC
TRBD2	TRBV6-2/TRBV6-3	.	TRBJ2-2	CASSYSVGLAGMNTGELFF	TGTGCCAGCAGTTACTCGGTGGGACTAGCGGGAATGAACACCGGGGAGCTGTTTTTT